This entry describes one T cell receptor beta chain. Its matching antigen is unknown. With cryopreserved PBMCs as the source, 2 to 2.5 micrograms of genomic DNA went to TCR beta libraries. Data came from immunoSEQ multiplex PCR; TCRdb stores just in-frame clones and leaves some out. The sample includes 150,000 or so clones, 75% to 85% of them seen just once. The record originates from a study of cytotoxic CD8 clonotypes in ibrutinib-treated CLL. CDR3 length equals 16 residues. The junction had 4 bases not matched to a gene; V was cut back by 0 bases and J by 3 bases. Per germline, CDR1 MGHRA and CDR2 YSYEKL. General observations from the study: Baseline clonality was higher than in age-matched healthy donors and moved in step with circulating CD8+ T-cell counts.

The clonotype was recovered from a human donor with chronic lymphocytic leukemia. The gene calls are TRBV4-1 and TRBJ2-2, with 7 bases aligning to TRBD2. This material consisted of PBMCs, taken after 12 months of ibrutinib treatment. Here the CDR3 reads CASSQDGGGYTGELFF. The CDR3 region has the DNA TGCGCCAGCAGCCAAGATGGGGGAGGGTACACCGGGGAGCTGTTTTTT.